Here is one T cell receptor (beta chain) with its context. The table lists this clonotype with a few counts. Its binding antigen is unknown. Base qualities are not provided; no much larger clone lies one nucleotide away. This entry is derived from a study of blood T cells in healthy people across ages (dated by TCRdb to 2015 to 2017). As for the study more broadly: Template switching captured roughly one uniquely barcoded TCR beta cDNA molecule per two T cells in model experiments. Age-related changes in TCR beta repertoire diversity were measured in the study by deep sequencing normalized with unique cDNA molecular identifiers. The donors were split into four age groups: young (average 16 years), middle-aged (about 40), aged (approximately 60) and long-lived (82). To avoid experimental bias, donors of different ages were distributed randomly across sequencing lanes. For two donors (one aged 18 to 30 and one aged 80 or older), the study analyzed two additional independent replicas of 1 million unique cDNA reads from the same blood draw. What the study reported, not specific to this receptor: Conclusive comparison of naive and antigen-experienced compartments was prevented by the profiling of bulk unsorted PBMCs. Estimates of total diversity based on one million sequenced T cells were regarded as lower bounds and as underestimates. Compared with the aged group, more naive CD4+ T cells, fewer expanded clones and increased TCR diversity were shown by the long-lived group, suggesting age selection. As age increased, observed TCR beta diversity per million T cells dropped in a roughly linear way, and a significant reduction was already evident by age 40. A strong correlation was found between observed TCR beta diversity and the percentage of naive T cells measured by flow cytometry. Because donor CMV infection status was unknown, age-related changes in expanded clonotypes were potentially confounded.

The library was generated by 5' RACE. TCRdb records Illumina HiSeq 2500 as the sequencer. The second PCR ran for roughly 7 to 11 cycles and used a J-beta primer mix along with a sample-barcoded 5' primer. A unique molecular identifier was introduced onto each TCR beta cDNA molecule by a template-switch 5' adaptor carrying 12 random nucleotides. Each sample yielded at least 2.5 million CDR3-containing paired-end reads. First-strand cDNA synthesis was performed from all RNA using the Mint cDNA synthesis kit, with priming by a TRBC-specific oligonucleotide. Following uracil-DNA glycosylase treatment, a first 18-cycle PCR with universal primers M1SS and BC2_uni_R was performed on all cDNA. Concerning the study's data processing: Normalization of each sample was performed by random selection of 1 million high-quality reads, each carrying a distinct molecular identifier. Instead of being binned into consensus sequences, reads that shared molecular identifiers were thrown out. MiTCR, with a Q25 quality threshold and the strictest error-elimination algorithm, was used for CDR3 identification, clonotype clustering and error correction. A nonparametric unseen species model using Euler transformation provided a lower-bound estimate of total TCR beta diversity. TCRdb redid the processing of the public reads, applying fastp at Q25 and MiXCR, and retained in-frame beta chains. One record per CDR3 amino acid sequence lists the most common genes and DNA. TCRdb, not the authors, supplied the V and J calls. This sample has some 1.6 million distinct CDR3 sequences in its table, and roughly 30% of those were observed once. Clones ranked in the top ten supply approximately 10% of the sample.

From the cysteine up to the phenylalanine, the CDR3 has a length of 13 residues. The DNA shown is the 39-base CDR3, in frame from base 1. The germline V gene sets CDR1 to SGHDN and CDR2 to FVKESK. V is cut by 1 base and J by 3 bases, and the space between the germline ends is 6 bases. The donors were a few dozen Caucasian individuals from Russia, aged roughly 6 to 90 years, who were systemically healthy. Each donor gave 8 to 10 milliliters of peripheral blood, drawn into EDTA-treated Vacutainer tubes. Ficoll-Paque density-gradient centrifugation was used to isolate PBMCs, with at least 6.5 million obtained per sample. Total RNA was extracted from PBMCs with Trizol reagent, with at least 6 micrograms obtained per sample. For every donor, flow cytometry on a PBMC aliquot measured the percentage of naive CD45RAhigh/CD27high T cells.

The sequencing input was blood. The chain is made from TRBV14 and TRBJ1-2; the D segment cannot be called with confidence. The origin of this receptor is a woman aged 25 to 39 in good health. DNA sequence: TGTGCCAGCAGCCAAGTTATGGACTATGGCTACACCTTC. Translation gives CASSQVMDYGYTF.